The T cell receptor (beta chain) under discussion was sequenced for a study of blood T cell repertoires in COVID-19. Study information: The United States, Italy and Spain were the sources of the acute and convalescent COVID-19 samples. From T cells, B-cell-depleted T cells, or PBMCs came the material, which was cDNA or gDNA.

Per the study methods: Nucleated cell number was recorded as an estimate derived from reference gene primer amplification. TCRdb's table, derived via immunoSEQ multiplex PCR, lists solely in-frame clones and lacks some. The V and J calls and clone size come from that table; D and trimming were worked out from the DNA. The sample includes about 98,000 clones, 91% of them seen just once. Sequencing was done on a sample of peripheral blood. The sequence was collected from a man between 18 and 35 years old with acute or convalescent COVID-19.

CDR3 bases: TGTGCCAGCAGCTTAATGGTGGGGGCAGGATCACCCCTCCACTTT. The encoded protein is CASSLMVGAGSPLHF. This sequence joins TRBV7-2 and TRBJ1-6, with a weak D call TRBD1 (6 bases). The CDR3 is 15 residues long. Germline V CDR1 and CDR2: SGHTA, FQGNSA. Trimming took 2 bases from V and 10 from J, leaving 15 bases between them.